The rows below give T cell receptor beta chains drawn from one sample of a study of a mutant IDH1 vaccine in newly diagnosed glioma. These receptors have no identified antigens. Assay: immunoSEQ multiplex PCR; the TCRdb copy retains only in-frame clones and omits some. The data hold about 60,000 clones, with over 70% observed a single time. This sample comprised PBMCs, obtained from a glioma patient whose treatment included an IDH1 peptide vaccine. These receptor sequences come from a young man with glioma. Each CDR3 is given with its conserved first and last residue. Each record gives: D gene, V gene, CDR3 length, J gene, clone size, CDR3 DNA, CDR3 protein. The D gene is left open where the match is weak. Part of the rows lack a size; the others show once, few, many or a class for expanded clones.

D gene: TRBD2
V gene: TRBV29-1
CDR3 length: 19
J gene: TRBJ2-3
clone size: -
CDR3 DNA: TGCAGCGTTGAACCCGTATCAGCGGGGGGACTAGAGATCACAGATACGCAGTATTTT
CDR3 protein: CSVEPVSAGGLEITDTQYF

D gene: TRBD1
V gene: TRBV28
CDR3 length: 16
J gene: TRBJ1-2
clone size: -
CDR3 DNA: TGTGCCAGCAGTTTATGGGACAGGAGAACTAACTATGGCTACACCTTC
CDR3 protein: CASSLWDRRTNYGYTF

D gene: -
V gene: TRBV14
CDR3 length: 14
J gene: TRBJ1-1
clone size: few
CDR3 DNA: TGTGCCAGCAGCCAAGAGGTCAGCAACACTGAAGCTTTCTTT
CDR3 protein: CASSQEVSNTEAFF

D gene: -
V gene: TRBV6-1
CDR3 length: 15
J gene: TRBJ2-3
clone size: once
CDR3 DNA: TGTGCCAGCAGAGCGGGCCGCGGGGGCACAGATACGCAGTATTTT
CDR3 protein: CASRAGRGGTDTQYF

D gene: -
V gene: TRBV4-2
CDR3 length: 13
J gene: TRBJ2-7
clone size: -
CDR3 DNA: TGTGCCAGCAGCCAAGTGGATTGGGATGAGCAGTACTTC
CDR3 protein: CASSQVDWDEQYF

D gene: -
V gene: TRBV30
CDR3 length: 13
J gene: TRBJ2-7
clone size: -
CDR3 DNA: TGTGCCTGGAGTGTCAGTACTCAGTCCGAGCAGTACTTC
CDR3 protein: CAWSVSTQSEQYF

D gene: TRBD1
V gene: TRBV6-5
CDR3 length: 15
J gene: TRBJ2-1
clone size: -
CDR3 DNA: TGTGCCAGCAGAGCAGACAGGGGGCAGTACAATGAGCAGTTCTTC
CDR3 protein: CASRADRGQYNEQFF

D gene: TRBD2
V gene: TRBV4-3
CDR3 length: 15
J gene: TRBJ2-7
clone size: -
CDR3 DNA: TGCGCCAGCAGCCAAACTAGCGGATACTCCTACGAGCAGTACTTC
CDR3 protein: CASSQTSGYSYEQYF

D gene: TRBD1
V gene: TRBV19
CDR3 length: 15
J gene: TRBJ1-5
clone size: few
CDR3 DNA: TGTGCCAGTAGTAAGGGGACAGCCCCGGGGCAGCCCCAGCATTTT
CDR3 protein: CASSKGTAPGQPQHF

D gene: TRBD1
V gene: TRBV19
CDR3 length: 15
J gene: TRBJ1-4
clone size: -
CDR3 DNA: TGTGCCAGTAGTCTTACGGACAGGGGAAGAGAAAAACTGTTTTTT
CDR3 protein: CASSLTDRGREKLFF

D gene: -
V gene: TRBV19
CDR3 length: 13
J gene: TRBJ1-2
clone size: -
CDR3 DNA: TGTGCCAGTTCTATCGGGAAGGCGGGTGGCTACACCTTC
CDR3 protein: CASSIGKAGGYTF

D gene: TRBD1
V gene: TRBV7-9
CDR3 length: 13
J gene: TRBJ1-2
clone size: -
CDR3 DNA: TGTGCCAGCAGGCCCGGGACAGGGAATGGCTACACCTTC
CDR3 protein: CASRPGTGNGYTF

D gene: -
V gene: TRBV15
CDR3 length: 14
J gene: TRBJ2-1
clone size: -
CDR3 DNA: TGTGCCACCAGCAGACCTGGGGGAGGCGATGAGCAGTTCTTC
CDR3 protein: CATSRPGGGDEQFF

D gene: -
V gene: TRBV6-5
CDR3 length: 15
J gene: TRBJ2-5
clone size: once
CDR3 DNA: TGTGCCAGCAGTCCCTACTTTACTAGTCAGGGCCCATCATACTTC
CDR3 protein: CASSPYFTSQGPSYF

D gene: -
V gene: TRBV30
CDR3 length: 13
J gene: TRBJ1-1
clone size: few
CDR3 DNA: TGTGCCTGGACAGGGGACGGCCCAGTTGAAGCTTTCTTT
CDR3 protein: CAWTGDGPVEAFF

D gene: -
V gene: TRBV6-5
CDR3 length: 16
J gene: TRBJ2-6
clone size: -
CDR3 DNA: TGTGCCAGCAGTTACAGCAGGTCCTCTGGGGCCAACGTCCTGACTTTC
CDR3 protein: CASSYSRSSGANVLTF

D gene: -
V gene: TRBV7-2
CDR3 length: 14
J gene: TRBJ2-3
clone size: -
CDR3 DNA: TGTGCCAGCAGCTTAGGACTCGACGGGGATACGCAGTATTTT
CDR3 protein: CASSLGLDGDTQYF

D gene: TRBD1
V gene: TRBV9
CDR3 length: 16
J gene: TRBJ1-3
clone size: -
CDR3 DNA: TGTGCCAGCAGCGTGACTACATCACAGGGGAGAAACACCATATATTTT
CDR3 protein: CASSVTTSQGRNTIYF

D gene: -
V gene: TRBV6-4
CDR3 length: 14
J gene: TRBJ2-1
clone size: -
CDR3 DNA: TGTGCCAGCAGTGAGGACAGCTCCTACAATGAGCAGTTCTTC
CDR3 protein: CASSEDSSYNEQFF

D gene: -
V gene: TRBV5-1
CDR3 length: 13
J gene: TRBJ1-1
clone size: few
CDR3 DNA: TGCGCCAGCAGCTTCAGTGTGTCATCCGGAGCTTTCTTT
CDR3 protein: CASSFSVSSGAFF

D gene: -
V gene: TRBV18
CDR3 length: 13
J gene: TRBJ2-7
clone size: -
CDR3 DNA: TGTGCCAGCTCATCCCTCACGGGCGGGGAGCAGTACTTC
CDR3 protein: CASSSLTGGEQYF

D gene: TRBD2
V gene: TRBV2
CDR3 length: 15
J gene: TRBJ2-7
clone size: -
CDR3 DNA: TGTGCCAGCAATCCAAGCGGGAGGGCCTCCTACGAGCAGTACTTC
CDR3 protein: CASNPSGRASYEQYF

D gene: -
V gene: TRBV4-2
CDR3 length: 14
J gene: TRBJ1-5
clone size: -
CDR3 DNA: TGTGCCAGCAGCCAATTGGACTTCAATCAGCCCCAGCATTTT
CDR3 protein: CASSQLDFNQPQHF

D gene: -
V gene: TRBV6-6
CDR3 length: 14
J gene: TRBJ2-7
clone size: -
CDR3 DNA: TGTGCCAGCAGTTACGGGTGGGGGACCTACGAGCAGTACTTC
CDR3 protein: CASSYGWGTYEQYF

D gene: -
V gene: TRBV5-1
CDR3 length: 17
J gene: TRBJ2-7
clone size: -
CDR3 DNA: TGCGCCAGCAGCTTGGCCCCCGAGGCCTACAACTCCTACGAGCAGTACTTC
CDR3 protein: CASSLAPEAYNSYEQYF

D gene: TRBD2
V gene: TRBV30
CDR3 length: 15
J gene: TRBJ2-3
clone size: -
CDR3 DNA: TGTGCCTGGAGTGTAAATGCGGGACTAGCAAGTACGCAGTATTTT
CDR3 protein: CAWSVNAGLASTQYF

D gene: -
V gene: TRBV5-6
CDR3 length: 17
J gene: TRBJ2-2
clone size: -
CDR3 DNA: TGTGCCAGCAGCTTGTGGGCAGCAGTGGTGAACACCGGGGAGCTGTTTTTT
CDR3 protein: CASSLWAAVVNTGELFF

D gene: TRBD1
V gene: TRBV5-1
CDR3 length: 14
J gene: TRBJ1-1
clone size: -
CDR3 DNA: TGCGCCAGCAGCTTCGGGACAGGGAACACTGAAGCTTTCTTT
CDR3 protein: CASSFGTGNTEAFF

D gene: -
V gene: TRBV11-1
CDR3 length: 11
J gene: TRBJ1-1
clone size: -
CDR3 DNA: TGTGCCAGCAGCTTGGGGACAGAAGCTTTCTTT
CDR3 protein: CASSLGTEAFF

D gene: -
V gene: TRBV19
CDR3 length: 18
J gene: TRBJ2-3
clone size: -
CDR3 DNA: TGTGCCAGTAGTATAACAGGATCGCCCTTAGGTAGCACAGATACGCAGTATTTT
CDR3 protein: CASSITGSPLGSTDTQYF

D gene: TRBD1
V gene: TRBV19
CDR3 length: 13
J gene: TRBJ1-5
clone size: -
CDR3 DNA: TGTGCCAGTACTTACAGGGGGAATCAGCCCCAGCATTTT
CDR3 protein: CASTYRGNQPQHF

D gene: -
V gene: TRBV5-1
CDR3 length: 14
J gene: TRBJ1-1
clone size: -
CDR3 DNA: TGCGCCAGCAGCTTGGGAGGGGGGAACACTGAAGCTTTCTTT
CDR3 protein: CASSLGGGNTEAFF

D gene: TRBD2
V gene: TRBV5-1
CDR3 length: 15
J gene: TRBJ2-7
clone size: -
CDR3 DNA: TGCGCCAGCAGCTTGTTGAGCGGGAGGGCTCAGGAGCAGTACTTC
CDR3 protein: CASSLLSGRAQEQYF

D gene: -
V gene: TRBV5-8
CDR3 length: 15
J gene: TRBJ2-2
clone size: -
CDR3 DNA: TGTGCCAGCAGCTTGACAGGCCCCCGGACCGGGGAGCTGTTTTTT
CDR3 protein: CASSLTGPRTGELFF

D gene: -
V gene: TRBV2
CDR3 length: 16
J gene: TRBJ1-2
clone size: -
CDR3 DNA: TGTGCCAGCAGTGCTGCGCCGGACCCCCGGGAGAATGGCTACACCTTC
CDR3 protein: CASSAAPDPRENGYTF

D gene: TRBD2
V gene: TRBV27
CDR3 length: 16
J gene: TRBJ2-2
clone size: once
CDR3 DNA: TGTGCCAGCAGTTTATCGTTTGGGGGGAGGGCCGGGGAGCTGTTTTTT
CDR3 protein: CASSLSFGGRAGELFF

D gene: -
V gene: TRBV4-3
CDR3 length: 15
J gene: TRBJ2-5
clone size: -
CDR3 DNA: TGCGCCAGCAGCCAAGATCGGGCAGGACAAGAGACCCAGTACTTC
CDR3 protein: CASSQDRAGQETQYF

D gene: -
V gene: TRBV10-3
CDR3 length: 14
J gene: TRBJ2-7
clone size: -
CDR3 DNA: TGTGCCATCAGTTCCGGGCCTGGTGAAATTGAGCAGTACTTC
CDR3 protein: CAISSGPGEIEQYF

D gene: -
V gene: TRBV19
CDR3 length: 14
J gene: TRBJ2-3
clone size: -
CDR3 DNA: TGTGCCAGTAGTATGCGCCTACCCACAGATACGCAGTATTTT
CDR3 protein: CASSMRLPTDTQYF

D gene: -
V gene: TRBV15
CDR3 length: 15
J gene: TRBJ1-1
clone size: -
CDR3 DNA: TGTGCCACCAGCAGAGATGAGCGGTCATGGACTGAAGCTTTCTTT
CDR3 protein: CATSRDERSWTEAFF

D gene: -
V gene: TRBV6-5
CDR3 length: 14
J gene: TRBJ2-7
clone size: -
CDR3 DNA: TGTGCCAGCCGAGTGGCGGGCAGACCATACGAGCAGTACTTC
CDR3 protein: CASRVAGRPYEQYF